This passage covers 20 T cell receptor beta chains from one sample sequenced in a study of regulatory T cells in long-lasting Graves disease. According to the study, TCR beta libraries were built with iRepertoire HTBI primers and CDR3-region Arm-PCR. Each CDR3 protein gets one entry after TCRdb re-called the multiplex PCR reads with MiXCR. This table holds about 400,000 distinct CDR3 sequences, roughly a sixth found once. Time point denoted: newly diagnosed GD, antithyroid drugs for less than 3 months. PBMC RNA was the source of the TCR library. The sequencing used peripheral blood mononuclear cells (PBMCs), collected at new diagnosis, from a patient treated with antithyroid drugs. Receptors originate from a female donor with Graves disease.

This clonotype has at least ten counts. V is TRBV7-9 and J is TRBJ2-3, with TRBD2 matching over 8 bases. The CDR3 contains 20 residues. Trimming took 1 base from V and 2 from J; bases not matched to a gene: 17. The germline CDR1 and CDR2 sequences are SEHNR and FQNEAQ (reference sequence). The CDR3 nucleotides read TGTGCCAGCAGCTTAGTCCTAGGGAGCGCGGGGGGCCTTTCCACAGATACGCAGTATTTT. Translation gives CASSLVLGSAGGLSTDTQYF.

The table lists this clonotype with many counts. V and J are TRBV11-3 and TRBJ2-1, with unresolved D. CDR3 length: 14 amino acids. CDR1 and CDR2 (germline): SGHNT, YENEEA. Trimming shortened V by 2 bases and J by 5 bases, and 10 bases separated the two germline ends. The CDR3 protein is CASSLTQANNEQFF. CDR3 bases: TGTGCCAGCAGCTTAACTCAGGCCAACAATGAGCAGTTCTTC.

This clonotype was observed many times. One end of the junction varies from germline; a read error may be responsible. The rearrangement uses TRBV5-1 and TRBJ2-3; tentatively, D is TRBD1 (6 bases). The CDR3 is 15 amino acids. The germline V gene encodes CDR1 SGHRS and CDR2 YFSETQ. CDR3 in amino acids: CASSPTGPSTDTQYF. The CDR3 region has the DNA TGTGCCAGCAGCCCGACAGGCCCAAGCACAGATACGCAGTATTTT.

The chain carries TRBV7-3 and TRBJ1-5, with a tentative D call TRBD1 (6 bases). V dropped 4 bases and J dropped 2 bases, with 15 bases sitting between them. The CDR3 runs 16 residues. In germline, CDR1 is SGHTA, CDR2 FQGTGA. The CDR3 protein is CASSYRWTDGNQPQHF. Here the CDR3 DNA reads TGTGCCAGCAGCTACCGCTGGACAGACGGCAATCAGCCCCAGCATTTT. The full variable domain, in which reference TRBV7-3 and TRBJ1-5 provide the parts outside the CDR3, is GAGVSQTPSNKVTEKGKYVELRCDPISGHTALYWYRQSLGQGPEFLIYFQGTGAADDSGLPNDRFFAVRPEGSVSTLKIQRTERGDSAVYLCASSYRWTDGNQPQHFGDGTRLSIL.

This clonotype was seen repeatedly, ten times or more. The gene calls are TRBV5-6 and TRBJ1-1; no reliable D call. The CDR3 length is 13 residues. CDR1 is SGHDT and CDR2 is YYEEEE in the germline V gene. V was trimmed by 3 bases and J by 8 bases, leaving 14 bases between them. The CDR3 nucleotides are TGTGCCAGCAGCTCAAACGCTTTCGTGGAAGCTTTCTTT. Translation: CASSSNAFVEAFF.

The V and J genes are TRBV28 and TRBJ1-2; no definite D call. Trimming took off 8 bases at V and 0 bases at J, with 16 bases between the two ends. The CDR3 is made up of 15 amino acids. The germline CDR1 and CDR2 sequences are MDHEN and SYDVKM. CDR3 region: CASGPFDTPNYGYTF. The DNA for the CDR3 is TGTGCCAGCGGTCCGTTCGACACCCCTAACTATGGCTACACCTTC.

This clonotype was seen repeatedly, ten times or more. The genes are TRBV18 and TRBJ2-2; unclear D gene. Trimming shortened V by 2 bases and J by 8 bases, and 6 bases separated the two germline ends. Germline loops: CDR1 KGHSH, CDR2 LQKENI. The CDR3 covers 12 residues. The CDR3 protein is CASSPNPGELFF. In DNA form, the CDR3 reads TGTGCCAGCTCACCAAACCCAGGGGAGCTGTTTTTT.

Ten or more counts support this clonotype. The chain combines TRBV27 with TRBJ2-7; D perhaps matches TRBD1 (5 bases). Germline V gene lookup returns CDR1 MNHEY and CDR2 SMNVEV (reference sequence). The length of the CDR3 is 15 residues. V was cut by 0 bases and J by 2 bases, with 11 bases left in between. For the CDR3, the DNA is TGTGCCAGCAGTTTATCAGTCCAGGGCCCCTACGAGCAGTACTTC. Translating gives CASSLSVQGPYEQYF.

This clonotype was recorded at least ten times. The rearrangement links TRBV18 to TRBJ2-7, with D possibly being TRBD2 (6 bases). Germline V gene lookup returns CDR1 KGHSH and CDR2 LQKENI. This CDR3 has 14 amino acids. V was clipped by 2 bases and J by 0 bases, with 8 bases between them. CDR3 protein: CASSPGGISYEQYF. The CDR3 DNA sequence: TGTGCCAGCTCACCAGGGGGGATCTCCTACGAGCAGTACTTC. The entire variable domain, with the rest obtained from reference TRBV18 and TRBJ2-7, is as follows: NAGVMQNPRHLVRRRGQEARLRCSPMKGHSHVYWYRQLPEEGLKFMVYLQKENIIDESGMPKERFSAEFPKEGPSILRIQQVVRGDSAAYFCASSPGGISYEQYFGPGTRLTVT.

For this clonotype: At one end, the junction sequence differs from germline, possibly due to a read error. The chain has TRBV9 and TRBJ2-2; 7 positions agree with TRBD1. This CDR3 has 17 residues. CDR1 and CDR2 (germline): SGDLS, YYNGEE. The DNA of the CDR3 is TGTGCCAGCACCTCCAGGGTCGGCAGGGACAGACCCGGGGAGCCGTTTTTT. Residues: CASTSRVGRDRPGEPFF.

As for this clonotype: No conserved phenylalanine or tryptophan ends this CDR3, so it is likely a read error. The chain links TRBV28 to TRBJ2-1, with TRBD2 as a possible D gene (7 bases). The J call may be in error: the DNA end matches TRBJ2-5 better. This CDR3 has 15 residues. Germline V gene lookup returns CDR1 MDHEN and CDR2 SYDVKM. CDR3 amino acids: CATRPRGGLQETQYL. In nucleotides, the CDR3 is TGTGCCACCAGGCCGAGGGGGGGCCTCCAAGAGACCCAGTACCTC.

This clonotype has just a few counts. The V gene is TRBV29-1, the J gene TRBJ2-2; possibly TRBD1 for D (5 bases). The germline gives CDR1 SQVTM, CDR2 ANQGSEA. V lost 4 bases to trimming and J lost 0 bases, with 12 bases between them. The CDR3 contains 15 residues. The CDR3 reads CSVGGGATNTGELFF. CDR3 DNA sequence: TGCAGCGTTGGGGGTGGGGCAACGAACACCGGGGAGCTGTTTTTT.

This clonotype has a count of ten or more. V is TRBV7-3 and J is TRBJ2-1; 9 bases match TRBD2. Unmatched junction bases numbered 3, after V lost 3 bases and J lost 0 bases. This CDR3 has 16 residues. Germline CDR1 reads SGHTA; CDR2 reads FQGTGA. CDR3 amino acids: CASSFYSGGSYNEQFF. The DNA for the CDR3 is TGTGCCAGCAGCTTTTATAGCGGGGGCTCCTACAATGAGCAGTTCTTC.

This clonotype was detected only a few times. The gene calls are TRBV27 and TRBJ2-5, with D perhaps matching TRBD2 (6 bases). V shed 6 bases and J shed 5 bases, with 13 bases lying between them. The CDR3 totals 13 residues. CDR1 is MNHEY, CDR2 SMNVEV, per germline (reference sequence). CDR3 sequence reads: CASRPGRGETQYF. The DNA of the CDR3 is TGTGCCAGCAGACCAGGACGGGGGGAGACCCAGTACTTC.

This clonotype was seen at least ten times. The chain has TRBV6-5 and TRBJ1-1, with D possibly being TRBD1 (5 bases). The CDR3 runs to 13 residues. Per the germline V gene, CDR1 is MNHEY and CDR2 is SVGAGI. V lost 4 bases, J lost 4 bases, and 10 bases lay in between. CDR3: CASSSPGGTEAFF. The DNA for the CDR3 is TGTGCCAGCAGTTCCCCCGGGGGCACTGAAGCTTTCTTT.

This clonotype was recorded many times. The junction departs from the called germline gene at one end, perhaps through a read error. The chain employs TRBV20-1 and TRBJ2-3, with 10 bases identical to TRBD2. Germline CDR1 DFQATT, CDR2 SNEGSKA (reference sequence). The CDR3 length is 13 residues. The CDR3 nucleotides read TGCAGTGTCCTCTATCCGGGACTAGCGCTTATGCTTTTT. Its protein is CSVLYPGLALMLF.

The table lists this clonotype with many counts. This rearrangement joins TRBV30 to TRBJ2-1; 7 nucleotides line up with TRBD2. With 2 bases clipped from V and 0 bases from J, the junction kept 4 bases outside the gene matches. From germline, CDR1 is GTSNPN and CDR2 SVGIG (reference sequence). This CDR3 is built from 15 residues. DNA of the CDR3: TGTGCCTGGAGTTCTTCTAGCGGCTCCTACAATGAGCAGTTCTTC. Protein: CAWSSSSGSYNEQFF. The whole variable domain, filled in from reference TRBV30 and TRBJ2-1, reads SQTIHQWPATLVQPVGSPLSLECTVEGTSNPNLYWYRQAAGRGLQLLFYSVGIGQISSEVPQNLSASRPQDRQFILSSKKLLLSDSGFYLCAWSSSSGSYNEQFFGPGTRLTVL.

This clonotype was recorded many times. The chain joins TRBV27 to TRBJ2-3; 8 bases fit TRBD1. From germline, CDR1 is MNHEY and CDR2 SMNVEV (reference sequence). This CDR3 region has 15 residues. Trimming removed 7 bases from V and 4 bases from J; junction bases left unmatched: 10. CDR3 residues: CASNGGTGGADTQYF. For the CDR3, the DNA is TGTGCCAGCAACGGCGGGACAGGAGGCGCAGATACGCAGTATTTT.

This clonotype has a count of ten or more. V usage is TRBV20-1 and J usage is TRBJ2-7; D gene unclear. Germline assignment: CDR1 DFQATT and CDR2 SNEGSKA (reference sequence). This CDR3 has 11 residues. V was clipped by 3 bases and J by 4 bases, with 7 bases between them. CDR3 sequence: CSARSRYEQYF. In nucleotides, the CDR3 is TGCAGTGCTAGGTCGCGTTACGAGCAGTACTTC.

This clonotype was found many times. The chain recombines TRBV2 with TRBJ1-1; maybe TRBD1 (5 bases). The CDR3 covers 16 residues. Germline V gene data show CDR1 as SNHLY and CDR2 as FYNNEI. Trimming removed 6 bases from V and 5 bases from J, with 22 bases in between. Written as DNA, the CDR3 is TGTGCCAGCAGCGGAAGGGTAACAGGTTTGTGGACTGAAGCTTTCTTT. Amino acid sequence: CASSGRVTGLWTEAFF.